These 14 T cell receptor beta chains were sequenced from one sample in a study of blood T cell repertoires in COVID-19. Generated by immunoSEQ multiplex PCR, the TCRdb table keeps only in-frame clones and is missing some. Counted here are 61,000 or so clones, roughly 84% occurring once; the ten biggest clones make up 4.5% to 7%. Sequenced material: peripheral blood. The receptors shown here come from a woman aged 70-85 years with acute or convalescent COVID-19.

The V gene is TRBV10-3, the J gene TRBJ1-2, with D unclear. CDR1 ENHRY and CDR2 SYGVKD come from the germline V gene. The ends were cut back, 10 bases at V and 0 bases at J, with 12 bases in the middle. The CDR3 spans 13 residues. As DNA, the CDR3 is TGTGCCACACAGACATCTGCTAACTATGGCTACACCTTC. Translated: CATQTSANYGYTF.

V usage is TRBV9 and J usage is TRBJ1-3; D is undetermined. Trimming stripped 5 bases from V and 0 bases from J, with 9 bases between. CDR1 and CDR2 from the germline V gene are SGDLS and YYNGEE. This CDR3 has 14 residues. The CDR3 DNA reads TGTGCCAGCAGACCCCGGGGCTCTGGAAACACCATATATTTT. This codes for CASRPRGSGNTIYF.

The chain employs TRBV4-2 and TRBJ2-3; 9 bases fit TRBD2. Germline lookup yields CDR1 LGHNA and CDR2 YNFKEQ. The CDR3 has 16 amino acids. J was trimmed by 3 bases and V by 0 bases; bases with no gene match: 4. The CDR3 bases are TGTGCCAGCAGCCAAGATTGGCGGGGGGGAACAGATACGCAGTATTTT. Its translation is CASSQDWRGGTDTQYF.

The CDR3 nucleotides are TGTGCCAGCAGCCAAAATGGGGATAGGACAGCCAATTCATCCTACGAGCAGTACTTC. Translation: CASSQNGDRTANSSYEQYF. The V gene is TRBV21-1, the J gene TRBJ2-7; TRBD1 was called by the table and not checked on the DNA. TRBV21-1 is a documented pseudogene. The CDR3 is made up of 19 amino acids.

This sequence joins TRBV21-1 and TRBJ1-6; the table calls TRBD1, which could not be checked here. TRBV21-1 is given as a pseudogene. This CDR3 has 15 amino acids. CDR3 sequence (DNA): TGTGCCAGCAGCAAAGATCCAGGGAAGTGGTCACCCCTCCACTTT. As protein: CASSKDPGKWSPLHF.

The chain combines TRBV6-5 with TRBJ2-6; D gene uncertain. The CDR3 consists of 16 residues. CDR1 and CDR2 from the germline V gene are MNHEY and SVGAGI. V lost 0 bases, J lost 2 bases, and 8 bases lay in between. This CDR3 is CASSYSSPTGANVLTF. The CDR3 DNA reads as TGTGCCAGCAGTTACTCGAGCCCAACTGGGGCCAACGTCCTGACTTTC.

The chain carries TRBV9 and TRBJ2-3, with 7 positions matching TRBD1. Per the germline V gene, CDR1 is SGDLS and CDR2 is YYNGEE. The CDR3 consists of 14 residues. J was trimmed by 7 bases and V by 0 bases; bases with no gene match: 5. This CDR3 reads CASSVGGGRNTQYF. The CDR3 coding sequence is TGTGCCAGCAGCGTAGGAGGGGGCAGGAATACGCAGTATTTT.

The rearrangement joins TRBV3-1 (or the pseudogene TRBV3-2) to TRBJ1-3; D is uncertain. Germline CDR1 LGHDT, CDR2 YNNKEL (reference sequence). The CDR3 is 13 amino acids. Trimming took 7 bases from V and 7 from J, leaving 14 bases between them. The CDR3 DNA is TGTGCCAGCACCCCGGGAGGTTTCAACACCATATATTTT. Its protein product is CASTPGGFNTIYF.

The V gene is TRBV5-5, the J gene TRBJ1-5; TRBD1 is a possible D gene (6 bases). The germline V and J ends were trimmed by 4 bases and 2 bases, with 16 bases remaining between them. The CDR3 is 16 residues long. Germline assignment: CDR1 SGHKS and CDR2 YYEKEE (reference sequence). DNA for the CDR3: TGTGCCAGCAGCGGGTCGGGGGGGCTCGGCAATCAGCCCCAGCATTTT. Encoded protein: CASSGSGGLGNQPQHF.

V and J are TRBV27 and TRBJ2-3; 9 bases are shared with TRBD2. Germline V lookup: CDR1 MNHEY, CDR2 SMNVEV (reference sequence). V shed 3 bases, J shed 6 bases, and the junction held 13 bases outside the gene matches. The CDR3 runs to 17 residues. The CDR3 coding sequence is TGTGCCAGCAGTTTTGACGGTGCGGCGGGGGGGCGGGATACGCAGTATTTT. Translating gives CASSFDGAAGGRDTQYF.

The rearrangement joins TRBV24-1 to TRBJ1-2, with a possible D match to TRBD1 (6 bases). This CDR3 has 14 residues. CDR1 KGHDR and CDR2 SFDVKD come from the germline V gene. V was trimmed by 4 bases and J by 11 bases, leaving 19 bases between them. The CDR3 loop reads CATSDAGTPTQYTF. The CDR3 DNA follows: TGTGCCACCAGTGACGCCGGGACACCCACCCAGTACACCTTC.

The V gene is TRBV18, the J gene TRBJ1-3; no clear D. This CDR3 has 14 amino acids. Trimming cost V 3 bases and J 8 bases, with 14 bases left between them. Germline-derived CDR1 and CDR2 are KGHSH and LQKENI. CDR3 loop: CASSPGSGRDTIYF. The DNA for the CDR3 is TGTGCCAGCTCACCCGGGTCTGGCAGAGACACCATATATTTT.

This chain connects TRBV3-1 (or the pseudogene TRBV3-2) to TRBJ2-7; a possible D gene is TRBD2 (5 bases). This CDR3 spans 15 amino acids. Germline V CDR1 and CDR2: LGHDT, YNNKEL (reference sequence). Trimming cost V 4 bases and J 1 base, with 14 bases left between them. For the CDR3, the DNA is TGTGCCAGCAGCCCGGCGACCGGGGAGTCCTACGAGCAGTACTTC. Amino acids: CASSPATGESYEQYF.

V usage is TRBV2 and J usage is TRBJ1-1; a possible D gene is TRBD1 (6 bases). The CDR3 spans 14 residues. Trimming took 4 bases from V and 3 from J, leaving 12 bases between them. CDR1 and CDR2 (germline): SNHLY, FYNNEI. CDR3 residues: CASSAPEGDTEAFF. CDR3 DNA: TGTGCCAGCAGTGCTCCAGAGGGGGACACTGAAGCTTTCTTT.